Below are 21 T cell receptor beta chains sequenced from a single sample in a study of T cell repertoires in cytomegalovirus infection. TCRdb independently ran MiXCR on the reads; one entry per CDR3 protein. The sample records 250,000 to 300,000 distinct CDR3 sequences, roughly 15% being singletons. Sequenced: PBMCs. Every receptor here comes from a human donor in good health (CMV status not recorded). Some clones in this sample may be carry-over from other donors' samples.

Many counts were recorded for this clonotype. The CDR3 is CASTPQQVAEQYF. CDR3 coding DNA: TGTGCCAGCACTCCTCAACAGGTAGCCGAGCAGTACTTC. V is TRBV28 and J is TRBJ2-7, with D perhaps TRBD1 (5 bases). The CDR3 covers 13 residues. Deletions cut 7 bases from V and 6 bases from J, with 16 bases between. In germline, CDR1 is MDHEN, CDR2 SYDVKM.

This chain joins TRBV19 and TRBJ1-1; D gene unclear. Germline-derived CDR1 and CDR2 are LNHDA and SQIVND (reference sequence). The V and J ends lost 10 bases and 6 bases respectively, with 18 bases between them. The CDR3 sequence is 13 residues long. CDR3 amino acids: CATESSGGAEAFF. The CDR3 DNA sequence: TGTGCCACCGAAAGTAGTGGCGGGGCTGAAGCTTTCTTT. Based on the CDR3 plus reference TRBV19 and TRBJ1-1, the full variable domain is DGGITQSPKYLFRKEGQNVTLSCEQNLNHDAMYWYRQDPGQGLRLIYYSQIVNDFQKGDIAEGYSVSREKKESFPLTVTSAQKNPTAFYLCATESSGGAEAFFGQGTRLTVV.

V and J are TRBV5-4 and TRBJ2-5; no firm D call. The CDR3 covers 12 residues. V was pared by 0 bases and J by 5 bases, with 5 bases between. CDR1 is SGHNT, CDR2 YYREEE, per germline (reference sequence). The CDR3 spells CASSLDLETQYF. The CDR3 DNA is TGTGCCAGCAGCTTGGACCTCGAGACCCAGTACTTC.

This clonotype was seen a handful of times. This chain connects TRBV20-1 to TRBJ1-5; TRBD1 might be the D (5 bases). The CDR3 runs to 14 residues. V lost 3 bases and J lost 6, with 15 bases in between. Germline V gene data show CDR1 as DFQATT and CDR2 as SNEGSKA (reference sequence). The CDR3 region is CSARLGQAGQPQHF. CDR3 nucleotide sequence: TGCAGTGCTAGGTTGGGGCAGGCGGGTCAGCCCCAGCATTTT.

J is TRBJ2-7 and V is TRBV6-6, with TRBD1 matching 7 bases. The CDR3 extends over 16 amino acids. Germline-derived CDR1 and CDR2 are MNHNY and SVGAGI (reference sequence). Trimming at V came to 5 bases and at J to 1 base, leaving 11 bases not matched to a gene. The CDR3 here is CASSPTDRPLSYEQYF. DNA of the CDR3: TGTGCCAGCAGTCCCACGGACAGGCCGCTGTCCTACGAGCAGTACTTC.

This clonotype has a count of ten or more. The rearrangement uses TRBV5-8 and TRBJ2-1, with 7 bases fitting TRBD2. The CDR3 runs to 16 residues. Germline values: CDR1 SGHTS, CDR2 YDEGEE. V lost 4 bases, J lost 9 bases, and 16 bases stayed unmatched. CDR3 loop: CASSARASGQAFEQFF. In nucleotides, the CDR3 is TGTGCCAGCAGCGCCAGGGCTAGCGGTCAGGCGTTTGAGCAGTTCTTC.

CDR3 sequence: CSANSAVLTKNIQYF. As DNA, the CDR3 is TGCAGTGCCAATAGCGCCGTTCTAACCAAAAACATTCAGTACTTC. The rearrangement links TRBV20-1 to TRBJ2-4; tentatively, D is TRBD2 (5 bases). The CDR3 extends over 15 amino acids. The ends were cut back, 6 bases at V and 2 bases at J, with 17 bases in the middle. Germline V lookup: CDR1 DFQATT, CDR2 SNEGSKA (reference sequence).

The chain employs TRBV6-6 and TRBJ2-2, with D unclear. The CDR3 runs to 13 residues. V was clipped by 6 bases and J by 5 bases, with 10 bases between them. The germline gives CDR1 MNHNY, CDR2 SVGAGI (reference sequence). This chain's CDR3 is CASRIRDTGELFF. DNA of the CDR3: TGTGCCAGCAGAATTAGGGATACCGGGGAGCTGTTTTTT.

The gene calls are TRBV28 and TRBJ2-3; D not certain. The V gene lost 2 bases and the J gene lost 5 bases, with 11 bases spanning the gap. The germline V gene encodes CDR1 MDHEN and CDR2 SYDVKM. The CDR3 extends over 14 amino acids. The CDR3: CASSLSPLGDTQYF. As DNA, the CDR3 is TGTGCCAGCAGTTTAAGCCCCCTCGGAGATACGCAGTATTTT.

This clonotype was observed a handful of times. V gene TRBV23-1 combines with J gene TRBJ1-5; D is uncertain. TRBV23-1 carries the ORF label, with uncertain function. Trimming took off 4 bases at V and 5 bases at J, with 9 bases between the two ends. The CDR3 contains 13 residues. The CDR3 region has the DNA TGCGCCAGCAGTCTACATCCGCATCAGCCCCAGCATTTT. Translation gives CASSLHPHQPQHF.

This rearrangement joins TRBV7-3 to TRBJ1-1; D might be TRBD1 (5 bases). Germline V gene sequence: CDR1 SGHTA, CDR2 FQGTGA. The CDR3 sequence is 13 residues long. V lost 3 bases and J lost 6, with 11 bases in between. CDR3 residues: CASSFTGGAEAFF. The CDR3 DNA follows: TGTGCCAGCAGCTTCACAGGAGGGGCTGAAGCTTTCTTT. Complete variable domain (other parts from reference TRBV7-3 and TRBJ1-1): GAGVSQTPSNKVTEKGKYVELRCDPISGHTALYWYRQSLGQGPEFLIYFQGTGAADDSGLPNDRFFAVRPEGSVSTLKIQRTERGDSAVYLCASSFTGGAEAFFGQGTRLTVV.

This clonotype was detected ten times or more. This chain joins TRBV12-5 and TRBJ2-1; D is possibly TRBD1 or TRBD2 (5 bases each). CDR1 is LGHNT and CDR2 is FRNRAP in the germline V gene. The CDR3 spans 14 residues. V lost 5 bases, J lost 8 bases, and 16 bases lay in between. Written as DNA, the CDR3 is TGTGCTAGTGGTCCGGACGGCCCGGGGCATGAGCAGTTCTTC. Amino acids: CASGPDGPGHEQFF.

CDR3 amino acids: CASSYTIAGELFF. The CDR3 DNA reads TGTGCCAGCAGTTACACCATAGCAGGGGAGCTGTTTTTT. The V gene is TRBV6-5, the J gene TRBJ2-2; no clear D gene. The CDR3 is 13 amino acids. CDR1 is MNHEY and CDR2 is SVGAGI in the germline V gene. V gave up 2 bases and J gave up 8 bases, with 9 bases separating them.

This clonotype was found many times. V usage is TRBV7-2 and J usage is TRBJ1-1; 9 bases fit TRBD1. CDR3 length equals 15 residues. J lost 5 bases, V lost 3 bases, and 7 bases had no gene match. Germline-derived CDR1 and CDR2 are SGHTA and FQGNSA. The CDR3 sequence: CASSFTGGEGTEAFF. CDR3 DNA: TGTGCCAGCAGCTTCACAGGGGGCGAAGGAACTGAAGCTTTCTTT.

The rearrangement uses TRBV28 and TRBJ1-5; possible D gene TRBD1, 6 bases. V dropped 2 bases and J dropped 11 bases, with 16 bases sitting between them. The CDR3 extends over 14 amino acids. Germline CDR1 MDHEN, CDR2 SYDVKM. The CDR3 coding sequence is TGTGCCAGCAGTTTAGGGACATATGGGGGGTCCCAGCATTTT. It yields the protein CASSLGTYGGSQHF.

There are many counts of this clonotype. The chain is built from TRBV7-3 and TRBJ2-3; 7 positions agree with TRBD1. The V gene's germline CDR1 is SGHTA and CDR2 FQGTGA. The V gene end was trimmed by 4 bases and the J gene end by 0 bases; junction bases not matched to a gene: 4. The CDR3 spans 15 residues. This chain's CDR3 is CASSWGQSSTDTQYF. As DNA, the CDR3 is TGTGCCAGCAGCTGGGGACAGTCTAGCACAGATACGCAGTATTTT.

This clonotype was observed many times. The rearrangement uses TRBV20-1 and TRBJ1-5; the D is unclear. The germline CDR1 and CDR2 sequences are DFQATT and SNEGSKA (reference sequence). V was clipped by 0 bases and J by 6 bases, with 15 bases between them. The CDR3 loop spans 15 amino acids. CDR3 amino acids: CSARDIGQTGQPQHF. The CDR3 DNA sequence: TGCAGTGCTAGAGATATCGGGCAGACGGGTCAGCCCCAGCATTTT.

This clonotype was counted many times. This CDR3 is CASSLAPNQPQHF. Written as DNA, the CDR3 is TGTGCCAGCAGCTTAGCACCAAATCAGCCCCAGCATTTT. This rearrangement joins TRBV7-6 to TRBJ1-5, with no clear D. Looked up from germline, CDR1 is SGHVS and CDR2 is FNYEAQ. CDR3 length: 13 amino acids. V was clipped by 0 bases and J by 4 bases, with 4 bases between them. The full variable domain, its missing parts supplied by reference TRBV7-6 and TRBJ1-5, is GAGVSQSPRYKVTKRGQDVALRCDPISGHVSLYWYRQALGQGPEFLTYFNYEAQQDKSGLPNDRFSAERPEGSISTLTIQRTEQRDSAMYRCASSLAPNQPQHFGDGTRLSIL.

This clonotype came up many times. V and J are TRBV7-2 and TRBJ2-2; D is possibly TRBD1 or TRBD2 (6 bases each). Trimming shortened V by 3 bases and J by 2 bases, and 10 bases separated the two germline ends. The CDR3 loop spans 15 amino acids. CDR1 SGHTA and CDR2 FQGNSA come from the germline V gene. The DNA for the CDR3 is TGTGCCAGCAGCTTCGGAGGGGGAAACACCGGGGAGCTGTTTTTT. This gives the protein CASSFGGGNTGELFF.

The J gene is TRBJ2-4, the V gene TRBV11-2, with D possibly matching TRBD1 (6 bases). CDR1 and CDR2 (germline): SGHAT, FQNNGV. The CDR3 sequence is 15 residues long. V was clipped by 5 bases and J by 0 bases, with 11 bases between them. The CDR3 loop reads CASSLGQLAKNIQYF. In nucleotides, the CDR3 is TGTGCCAGCAGCCTGGGACAACTAGCCAAAAACATTCAGTACTTC.

Ten or more counts support this clonotype. The rearrangement uses TRBV19 and TRBJ2-1, with 7 bases identical to TRBD1. The CDR3 covers 14 residues. Germline trimming cut 6 bases from V and 0 bases from J; bases unmatched to any gene: 2. Germline V gives CDR1 LNHDA, CDR2 SQIVND (reference sequence). The CDR3 sequence is CASSDRDSYNEQFF. In nucleotides, the CDR3 is TGTGCCAGTAGCGACAGGGACTCCTACAATGAGCAGTTCTTC. Drawing the rest from reference TRBV19 and TRBJ2-1, the complete variable domain is DGGITQSPKYLFRKEGQNVTLSCEQNLNHDAMYWYRQDPGQGLRLIYYSQIVNDFQKGDIAEGYSVSREKKESFPLTVTSAQKNPTAFYLCASSDRDSYNEQFFGPGTRLTVL.